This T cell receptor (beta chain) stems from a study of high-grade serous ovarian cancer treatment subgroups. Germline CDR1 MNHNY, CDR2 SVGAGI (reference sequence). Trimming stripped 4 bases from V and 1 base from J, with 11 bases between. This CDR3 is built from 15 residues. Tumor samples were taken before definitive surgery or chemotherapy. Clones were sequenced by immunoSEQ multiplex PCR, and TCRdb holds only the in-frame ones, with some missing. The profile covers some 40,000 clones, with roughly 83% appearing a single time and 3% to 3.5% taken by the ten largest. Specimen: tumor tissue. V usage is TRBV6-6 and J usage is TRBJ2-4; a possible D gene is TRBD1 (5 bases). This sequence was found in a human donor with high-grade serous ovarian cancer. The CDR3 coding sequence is TGTGCCAGCAGTTCTTTTAAGGGGGCCAAAAACATTCAGTACTTC. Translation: CASSSFKGAKNIQYF.